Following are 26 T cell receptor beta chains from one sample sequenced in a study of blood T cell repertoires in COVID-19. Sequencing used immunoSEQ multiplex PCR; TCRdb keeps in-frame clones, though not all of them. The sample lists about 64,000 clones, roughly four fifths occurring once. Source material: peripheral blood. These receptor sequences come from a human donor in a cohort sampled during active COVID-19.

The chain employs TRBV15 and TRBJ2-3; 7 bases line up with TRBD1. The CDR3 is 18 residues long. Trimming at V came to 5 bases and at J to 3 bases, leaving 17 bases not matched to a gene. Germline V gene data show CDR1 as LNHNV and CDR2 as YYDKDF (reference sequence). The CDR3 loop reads CATSALIVSQGKTDTQYF. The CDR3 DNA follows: TGTGCCACCAGCGCCCTGATAGTCTCACAGGGGAAGACAGATACGCAGTATTTT.

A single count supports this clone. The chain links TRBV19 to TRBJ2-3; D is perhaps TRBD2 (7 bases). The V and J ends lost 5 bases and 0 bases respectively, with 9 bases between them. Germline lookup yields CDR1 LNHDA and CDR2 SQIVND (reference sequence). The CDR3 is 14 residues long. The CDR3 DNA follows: TGTGCCAGTAGTCGCGGGGGCAGCACAGATACGCAGTATTTT. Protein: CASSRGGSTDTQYF. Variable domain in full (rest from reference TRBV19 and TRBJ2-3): DGGITQSPKYLFRKEGQNVTLSCEQNLNHDAMYWYRQDPGQGLRLIYYSQIVNDFQKGDIAEGYSVSREKKESFPLTVTSAQKNPTAFYLCASSRGGSTDTQYFGPGTRLTVL.

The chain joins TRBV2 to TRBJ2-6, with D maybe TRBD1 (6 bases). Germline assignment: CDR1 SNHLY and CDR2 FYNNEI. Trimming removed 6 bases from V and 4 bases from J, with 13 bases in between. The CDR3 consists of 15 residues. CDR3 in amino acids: CASSLQGPGANVLTF. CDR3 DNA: TGTGCCAGCAGCCTACAGGGACCCGGGGCCAACGTCCTGACTTTC. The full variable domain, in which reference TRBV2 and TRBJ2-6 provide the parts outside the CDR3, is EPEVTQTPSHQVTQMGQEVILRCVPISNHLYFYWYRQILGQKVEFLVSFYNNEISEKSEIFDDQFSVERPDGSNFTLKIRSTKLEDSAMYFCASSLQGPGANVLTFGAGSRLTVL.

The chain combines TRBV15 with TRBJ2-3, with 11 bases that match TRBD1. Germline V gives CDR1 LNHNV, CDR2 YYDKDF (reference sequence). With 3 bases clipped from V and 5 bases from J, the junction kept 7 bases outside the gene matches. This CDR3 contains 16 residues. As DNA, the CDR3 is TGTGCCACCAGCAGGCCCTCGGGACAGGGGGTAGATACGCAGTATTTT. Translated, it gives CATSRPSGQGVDTQYF.

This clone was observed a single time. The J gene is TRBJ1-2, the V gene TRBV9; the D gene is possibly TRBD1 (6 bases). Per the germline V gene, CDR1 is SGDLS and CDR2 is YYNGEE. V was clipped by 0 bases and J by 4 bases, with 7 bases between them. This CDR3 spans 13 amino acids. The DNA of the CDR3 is TGTGCCAGCAGCGTAGGACAGGCCTATGGCTACACCTTC. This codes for CASSVGQAYGYTF.

Here the CDR3 DNA reads TGTGCCAGTCTACTAGCGGGGGCTCCGCCTGGAGCAGATACGCAGTATTTT. This sequence encodes CASLLAGAPPGADTQYF. The rearrangement uses TRBV5-4 and TRBJ2-3, with 11 bases lining up with TRBD2. Germline loops: CDR1 SGHNT, CDR2 YYREEE (reference sequence). V gave up 8 bases and J gave up 4 bases; unmatched junction bases: 15. This CDR3 is built from 17 residues.

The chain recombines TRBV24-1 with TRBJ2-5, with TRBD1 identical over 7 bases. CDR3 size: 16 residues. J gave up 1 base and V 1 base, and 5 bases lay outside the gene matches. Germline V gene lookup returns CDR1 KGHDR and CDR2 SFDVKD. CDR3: CATSDFGPGGQETQYF. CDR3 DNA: TGTGCCACCAGTGATTTTGGTCCAGGGGGCCAAGAGACCCAGTACTTC.

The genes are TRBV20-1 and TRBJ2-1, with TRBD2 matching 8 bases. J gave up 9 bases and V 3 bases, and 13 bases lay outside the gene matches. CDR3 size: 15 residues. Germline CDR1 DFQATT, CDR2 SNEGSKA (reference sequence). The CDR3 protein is CSASIAGREFGEQFF. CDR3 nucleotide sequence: TGCAGTGCTAGTATAGCGGGGCGGGAATTCGGTGAGCAGTTCTTC.

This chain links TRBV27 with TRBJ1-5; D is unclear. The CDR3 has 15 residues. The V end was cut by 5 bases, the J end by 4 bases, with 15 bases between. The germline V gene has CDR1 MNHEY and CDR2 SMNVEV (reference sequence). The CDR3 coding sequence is TGTGCCAGCAGTCCTTACCGCGGCAGTAATCAGCCCCAGCATTTT. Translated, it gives CASSPYRGSNQPQHF.

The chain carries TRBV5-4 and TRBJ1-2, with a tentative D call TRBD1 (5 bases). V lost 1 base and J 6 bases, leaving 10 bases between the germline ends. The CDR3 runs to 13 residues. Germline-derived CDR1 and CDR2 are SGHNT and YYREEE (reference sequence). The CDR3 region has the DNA TGTGCCAGCAGCTTGTTAGACAGACATGGCTACACCTTC. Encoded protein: CASSLLDRHGYTF.

In nucleotides, the CDR3 is TGTGCCAGCAGCCAATCTGCAGGGGTTCAGCCCCAGCATTTT. This translates into CASSQSAGVQPQHF. The rearrangement uses TRBV3-1 (or the pseudogene TRBV3-2) and TRBJ1-5; D might be TRBD1 (6 bases). Germline V gene sequence: CDR1 LGHDT, CDR2 YNNKEL (reference sequence). Trimming stripped 2 bases from V and 6 bases from J, with 11 bases between. The CDR3 length is 14 residues.

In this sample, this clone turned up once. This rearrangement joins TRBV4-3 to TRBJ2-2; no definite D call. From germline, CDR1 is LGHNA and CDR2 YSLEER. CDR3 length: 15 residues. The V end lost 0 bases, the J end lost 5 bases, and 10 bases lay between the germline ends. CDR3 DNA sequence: TGCGCCAGCAGCCAAGAACATTCCAGTACCGGGGAGCTGTTTTTT. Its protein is CASSQEHSSTGELFF.

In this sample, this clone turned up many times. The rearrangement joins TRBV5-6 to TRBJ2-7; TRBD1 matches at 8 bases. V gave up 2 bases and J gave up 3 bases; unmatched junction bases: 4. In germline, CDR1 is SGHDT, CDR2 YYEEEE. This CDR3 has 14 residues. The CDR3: CASSFGTGLYEQYF. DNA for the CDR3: TGTGCCAGCAGCTTCGGGACAGGTCTCTACGAGCAGTACTTC.

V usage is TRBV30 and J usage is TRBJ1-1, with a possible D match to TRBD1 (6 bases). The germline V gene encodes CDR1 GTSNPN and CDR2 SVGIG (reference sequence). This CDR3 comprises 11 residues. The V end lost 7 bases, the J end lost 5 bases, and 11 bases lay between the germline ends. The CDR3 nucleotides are TGTGCCTATAACAGGGCGACTGAAGCTTTCTTT. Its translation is CAYNRATEAFF.

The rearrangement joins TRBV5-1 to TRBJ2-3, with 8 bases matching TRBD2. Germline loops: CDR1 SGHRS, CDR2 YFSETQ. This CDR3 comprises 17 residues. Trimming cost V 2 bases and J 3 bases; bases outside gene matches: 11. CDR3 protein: CASSFGTSSVGTDTQYF. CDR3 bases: TGCGCCAGCAGCTTTGGGACTAGTAGCGTTGGTACAGATACGCAGTATTTT.

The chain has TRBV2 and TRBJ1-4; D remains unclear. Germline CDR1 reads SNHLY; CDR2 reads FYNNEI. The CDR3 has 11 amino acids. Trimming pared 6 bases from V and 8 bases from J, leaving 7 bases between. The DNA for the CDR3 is TGTGCCAGCAGGGTGGGCGAAAAACTGTTTTTT. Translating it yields CASRVGEKLFF.

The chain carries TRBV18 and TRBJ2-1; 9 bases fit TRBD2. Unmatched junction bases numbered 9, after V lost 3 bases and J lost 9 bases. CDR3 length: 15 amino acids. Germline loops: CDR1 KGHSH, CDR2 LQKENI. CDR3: CASSPGAGGLGEQFF. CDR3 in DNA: TGTGCCAGCTCACCCGGCGCGGGGGGGCTTGGTGAGCAGTTCTTC.

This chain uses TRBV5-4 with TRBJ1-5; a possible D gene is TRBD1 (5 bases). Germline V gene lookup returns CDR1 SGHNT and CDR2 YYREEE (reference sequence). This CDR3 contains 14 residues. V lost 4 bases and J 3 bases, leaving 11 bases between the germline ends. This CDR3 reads CASSKQGPNQPQHF. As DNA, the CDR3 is TGTGCCAGCAGCAAGCAGGGTCCCAATCAGCCCCAGCATTTT. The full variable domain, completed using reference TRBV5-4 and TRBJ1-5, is ETGVTQSPTHLIKTRGQQVTLRCSSQSGHNTVSWYQQALGQGPQFIFQYYREEENGRGNFPPRFSGLQFPNYSSELNVNALELDDSALYLCASSKQGPNQPQHFGDGTRLSIL.

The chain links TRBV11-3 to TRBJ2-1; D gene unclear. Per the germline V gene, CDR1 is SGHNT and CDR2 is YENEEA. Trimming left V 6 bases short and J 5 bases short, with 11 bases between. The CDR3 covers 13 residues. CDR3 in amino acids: CASSSDKHNEQFF. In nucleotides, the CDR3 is TGTGCCAGCAGTTCTGACAAGCACAATGAGCAGTTCTTC.

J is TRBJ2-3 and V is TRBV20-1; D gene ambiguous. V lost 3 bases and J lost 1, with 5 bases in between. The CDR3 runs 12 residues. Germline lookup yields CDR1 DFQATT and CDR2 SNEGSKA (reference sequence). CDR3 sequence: CSASTGTDTQYF. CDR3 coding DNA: TGCAGTGCTAGTACGGGCACAGATACGCAGTATTTT.

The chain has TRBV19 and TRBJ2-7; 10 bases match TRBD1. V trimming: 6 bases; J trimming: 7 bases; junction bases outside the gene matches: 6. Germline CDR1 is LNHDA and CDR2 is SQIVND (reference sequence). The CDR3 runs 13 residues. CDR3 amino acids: CASSKDRGREQYF. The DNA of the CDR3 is TGTGCCAGTAGCAAAGACAGGGGGCGGGAGCAGTACTTC.

DNA of the CDR3: TGTGCCAGCAGTTTTACCCTAGCGCAACTCTCCTACGAGCAGTACTTC. Amino acids: CASSFTLAQLSYEQYF. The chain has TRBV28 and TRBJ2-7; a weak D match, TRBD2 (6 bases). The CDR3 is made up of 16 amino acids. Trimming took off 3 bases at V and 0 bases at J, with 15 bases between the two ends. Germline-derived CDR1 and CDR2 are MDHEN and SYDVKM.

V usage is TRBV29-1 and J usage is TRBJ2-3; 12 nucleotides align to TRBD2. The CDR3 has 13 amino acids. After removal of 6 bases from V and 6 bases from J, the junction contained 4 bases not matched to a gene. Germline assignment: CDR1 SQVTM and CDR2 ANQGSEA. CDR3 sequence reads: CSVDGTSGDTQYF. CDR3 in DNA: TGCAGCGTAGACGGGACTAGCGGGGATACGCAGTATTTT.

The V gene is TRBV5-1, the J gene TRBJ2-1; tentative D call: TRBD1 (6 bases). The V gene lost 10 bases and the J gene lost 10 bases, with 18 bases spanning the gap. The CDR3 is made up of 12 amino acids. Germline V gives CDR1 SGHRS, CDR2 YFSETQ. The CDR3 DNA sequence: TGCGCCGCACAGGGACCCTCGGGGGAGCAGTTCTTC. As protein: CAAQGPSGEQFF. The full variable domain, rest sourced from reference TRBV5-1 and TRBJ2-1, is KAGVTQTPRYLIKTRGQQVTLSCSPISGHRSVSWYQQTPGQGLQFLFEYFSETQRNKGNFPGRFSGRQFSNSRSEMNVSTLELGDSALYLCAAQGPSGEQFFGPGTRLTVL.

Written as DNA, the CDR3 is TGTGCCAGTAGTAGGGCACAGGGGGCTGGCTACGAGCAGTACTTC. Translated, it gives CASSRAQGAGYEQYF. The J gene is TRBJ2-7, the V gene TRBV19; 9 bases line up with TRBD1. This CDR3 comprises 15 residues. J gave up 3 bases and V 4 bases, and 7 bases lay outside the gene matches. Germline CDR1 LNHDA, CDR2 SQIVND (reference sequence).

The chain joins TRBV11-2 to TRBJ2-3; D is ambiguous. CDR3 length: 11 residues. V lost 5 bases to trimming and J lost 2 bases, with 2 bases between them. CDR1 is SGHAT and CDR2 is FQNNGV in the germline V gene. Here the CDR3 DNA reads TGTGCCAGCAGCCACACAGATACGCAGTATTTT. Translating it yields CASSHTDTQYF.